The 29 T cell receptor beta chains below were found in one sample sequenced in a study of blood T cells in healthy people across ages. The second PCR ran about 6 to 12 cycles with a sample-barcoded 5' primer and J-beta primers. A single record per CDR3 protein comes from TCRdb applying MiXCR to the 5' RACE reads. The sample consists of roughly 800,000 distinct CDR3 sequences, 20% to 25% of them appearing once. These data are also associated with another study on T cells of mothers and their children.

The sequenced material came from blood. The source of these receptors is a boy under 18 in good health.

The table lists this clonotype with a few counts. The chain is built from TRBV5-1 and TRBJ1-5, with a possible D match to TRBD1 (6 bases). The V end was cut by 7 bases, the J end by 3 bases, with 11 bases between. The CDR3 has 13 amino acids. Germline V lookup: CDR1 SGHRS, CDR2 YFSETQ. The CDR3 DNA reads TGCGCCAGCCGGGACACCGACAATCAGCCCCAGCATTTT. It encodes CASRDTDNQPQHF.

The genes are TRBV27 and TRBJ2-5; 7 bases are shared with TRBD1. This CDR3 region has 16 residues. Germline-derived CDR1 and CDR2 are MNHEY and SMNVEV (reference sequence). J was trimmed by 1 base and V by 5 bases; bases with no gene match: 10. The CDR3 nucleotides are TGTGCCAGCAGTGCCACCGGGACAGCTTTCCAAGAGACCCAGTACTTC. Translation gives CASSATGTAFQETQYF.

The V call is TRBV27, the J call TRBJ2-5; tentative D call: TRBD2 (7 bases). TRBJ2-7 matches the DNA end more closely, so the J call is doubtful. Germline assignment: CDR1 MNHEY and CDR2 SMNVEV (reference sequence). CDR3 size: 15 residues. The CDR3 is CASSGRGAPIYEQYF. The CDR3, as DNA: TGTGCCAGCAGCGGACGGGGGGCCCCGATCTACGAGCAGTACTTC.

The CDR3 DNA sequence: TGTGCCAGCAGCTTACGGTTGGAAACGGGAGGGGACCGAGAGACCCAGTACTTC. Its translation is CASSLRLETGGDRETQYF. The chain has TRBV7-3 and TRBJ2-5, with 8 bases lining up with TRBD2. CDR1 is SGHTA and CDR2 is FQGTGA in the germline V gene. This CDR3 contains 18 residues. V shed 2 bases, J shed 4 bases, and the junction held 15 bases outside the gene matches.

This clonotype has only a few counts. V and J are TRBV7-2 and TRBJ2-7; TRBD1 or TRBD2 may be the D gene (5 bases each). The CDR3 loop spans 14 amino acids. The ends were cut back, 5 bases at V and 2 bases at J, with 13 bases in the middle. From germline, CDR1 is SGHTA and CDR2 FQGNSA. CDR3: CASSHGTYTYEQYF. As DNA, the CDR3 is TGTGCCAGCAGCCACGGGACGTATACCTACGAGCAGTACTTC.

This clonotype was seen many times. The rearrangement uses TRBV12-3 or TRBV12-4 and TRBJ2-5, with D possibly called TRBD1 or TRBD2 (5 bases each). V was pared by 2 bases and J by 5 bases, with 12 bases between. The CDR3 has 14 residues. The CDR3 loop is CASSLRGVRETQYF. CDR3 nucleotide sequence: TGTGCCAGCAGTTTAAGGGGAGTCCGGGAGACCCAGTACTTC.

This clonotype occurred once. This chain joins TRBV4-3 and TRBJ2-7; the match to TRBD2 covers 9 bases. Germline assignment: CDR1 LGHNA and CDR2 YSLEER. V was pared by 0 bases and J by 6 bases, with 6 bases of the junction left unmatched. This CDR3 is built from 15 residues. The CDR3 spells CASSQDPSGAREQYF. The CDR3, as DNA: TGCGCCAGCAGCCAAGACCCTAGCGGGGCTCGCGAGCAGTACTTC.

This clonotype turned up a few times. The chain combines TRBV4-3 with TRBJ2-7, with 8 bases identical to TRBD1. Germline V gene lookup returns CDR1 LGHNA and CDR2 YSLEER. This CDR3 has 16 amino acids. V was pared by 0 bases and J by 3 bases, with 7 bases of the junction left unmatched. The DNA of the CDR3 is TGCGCCAGCAGCCAAGACCGACAGGGGACGTACTACGAGCAGTACTTC. This gives the protein CASSQDRQGTYYEQYF.

This clonotype turned up a few times. The rearrangement links TRBV20-1 to TRBJ1-5, with 9 bases that match TRBD1. J gave up 1 base and V 5 bases, and 3 bases lay outside the gene matches. The CDR3 totals 14 residues. The germline gives CDR1 DFQATT, CDR2 SNEGSKA (reference sequence). In DNA, the CDR3 is TGCAGTGCTCAACAGGGGGCGAGCAATCAGCCCCAGCATTTT. This codes for CSAQQGASNQPQHF.

The CDR3 DNA follows: TGTGCCAGCAACTTTGGGACAGGGGGTAGGAATGAAAAACTGTTTTTT. It specifies CASNFGTGGRNEKLFF. The chain employs TRBV7-9 and TRBJ1-4, with 11 bases aligning to TRBD1. The CDR3 covers 16 residues. The V gene's germline CDR1 is SEHNR and CDR2 FQNEAQ (reference sequence). Trimming removed 7 bases from V and 5 bases from J; junction bases left unmatched: 9. The variable domain in full, completed from reference TRBV7-9 and TRBJ1-4, reads DTGVSQNPRHKITKRGQNVTFRCDPISEHNRLYWYRQTLGQGPEFLTYFQNEAQLEKSRLLSDRFSAERPKGSFSTLEIQRTEQGDSAMYLCASNFGTGGRNEKLFFGSGTQLSVL.

V usage is TRBV6-2 or TRBV6-3 and J usage is TRBJ1-2; D unresolved. The germline V gene has CDR1 MNHEY and CDR2 SVGEGT. CDR3 length equals 12 residues. Trimming shortened V by 0 bases and J by 8 bases, and 7 bases separated the two germline ends. The chain's CDR3 is CASSYSMAGYTF. DNA of the CDR3: TGTGCCAGCAGTTACTCCATGGCCGGCTACACCTTC.

This clonotype was counted only a few times. The chain carries TRBV9 and TRBJ1-2; 11 bases align to TRBD1. The junction had 6 bases not matched to a gene; V was cut back by 4 bases and J by 4 bases. This CDR3 has 15 amino acids. Germline V lookup: CDR1 SGDLS, CDR2 YYNGEE. The DNA of the CDR3 is TGTGCCAGCAGCTCCGGACAGGGGGCGGTCTATGGCTACACCTTC. Protein sequence: CASSSGQGAVYGYTF.

This chain connects TRBV6-2 or TRBV6-3 to TRBJ1-2, with 7 bases that match TRBD1. Germline loops: CDR1 MNHEY, CDR2 SVGEGT. There are 12 residues in the CDR3. After removal of 8 bases from V and 4 bases from J, the junction contained 4 bases not matched to a gene. CDR3 in DNA: TGTGCCAGCGGGGACAGCGCCTATGGCTACACCTTC. This encodes CASGDSAYGYTF.

The rearrangement uses TRBV3-1 and TRBJ1-2; D is perhaps TRBD1 (5 bases). Germline CDR1 is LGHDT and CDR2 is YNNKEL (reference sequence). V shed 5 bases and J shed 0 bases, with 7 bases lying between them. The CDR3 is 13 amino acids. The CDR3 here is CASSWTPNYGYTF. The CDR3 nucleotides read TGTGCCAGCAGCTGGACACCTAACTATGGCTACACCTTC.

V gene TRBV4-3 combines with J gene TRBJ2-1; D possibly corresponds to TRBD1 (6 bases). The CDR3 extends over 16 amino acids. The V gene's germline CDR1 is LGHNA and CDR2 YSLEER. V was pared by 2 bases and J by 1 base, with 12 bases between. The CDR3 here is CASSQKRQGSYNEQFF. Written as DNA, the CDR3 is TGCGCCAGCAGCCAAAAGAGGCAGGGGTCCTACAATGAGCAGTTCTTC.

Worth noting for this clonotype: At one end, the junction sequence differs from germline, possibly due to a read error. This chain joins TRBV7-9 and TRBJ1-4; no definite D call. The CDR3 is made up of 16 amino acids. Per the germline V gene, CDR1 is SEHNR and CDR2 is FQNEAQ (reference sequence). CDR3 in DNA: TGTACCAGCAGCCCCTCGTTTGTGGACCCCAGTGAAAAACTGTTTTTT. Amino acids: CTSSPSFVDPSEKLFF. Full variable domain (remainder filled in from reference TRBV7-9 and TRBJ1-4): DTGVSQNPRHKITKRGQNVTFRCDPISEHNRLYWYRQTLGQGPEFLTYFQNEAQLEKSRLLSDRFSAERPKGSFSTLEIQRTEQGDSAMYLCTSSPSFVDPSEKLFFGSGTQLSVL.

This clonotype was recorded a few times. V is TRBV5-1 and J is TRBJ2-4; D may match TRBD1 or TRBD2 (5 bases each). CDR1 and CDR2 (germline): SGHRS, YFSETQ. Trimming took 1 base from V and 6 from J, leaving 11 bases between them. The CDR3 is 14 amino acids. The CDR3 loop reads CASSLHSGTNIQYF. The CDR3 DNA sequence: TGCGCCAGCAGCTTGCACTCCGGGACAAACATTCAGTACTTC.

This clonotype was seen more than once but under ten times. The gene calls are TRBV7-2 and TRBJ1-5; maybe TRBD1 (5 bases). Looked up from germline, CDR1 is SGHTA and CDR2 is FQGNSA. Trimming cost V 1 base and J 9 bases, with 7 bases left between them. This CDR3 region has 12 residues. The CDR3 spells CASSLGGAPQHF. CDR3 nucleotides: TGTGCCAGCAGCTTAGGCGGGGCGCCCCAGCATTTT.

Only a few counts were recorded for this clonotype. The V call is TRBV12-3 or TRBV12-4, the J call TRBJ1-5, with TRBD1 identical over 8 bases. V shed 5 bases and J 2 bases; nucleotides not matched to a gene: 8. The CDR3 is 16 amino acids. The CDR3 DNA reads as TGTGCCAGCAGTCCCAGGGGGCAGTTTGGCAATCAGCCCCAGCATTTT. Translation: CASSPRGQFGNQPQHF.

The table lists this clonotype with a few counts. V is TRBV20-1 and J is TRBJ1-5; D not certain. Trimming shortened V by 0 bases and J by 3 bases, and 9 bases separated the two germline ends. The CDR3 loop spans 14 amino acids. Germline V CDR1 and CDR2: DFQATT, SNEGSKA (reference sequence). Here the CDR3 reads CSARDLAVNQPQHF. The CDR3 nucleotides are TGCAGTGCTAGAGATCTGGCAGTCAATCAGCCCCAGCATTTT.

This clonotype was observed a few times. This sequence joins TRBV4-1 and TRBJ2-1, with a possible D match to TRBD1 (6 bases). Per germline, CDR1 MGHRA and CDR2 YSYEKL. Between the trimmed V and J ends, which lost 4 bases and 8 bases, there was a span of 18 bases. This CDR3 contains 15 residues. The CDR3 protein is CASSRGHLGVHEQFF. CDR3 DNA: TGCGCCAGCAGCCGGGGACACCTCGGCGTCCATGAGCAGTTCTTC.

This clonotype appeared a few times. V is TRBV7-2 and J is TRBJ2-5, with TRBD2 matching 10 bases. The DNA end is a closer match to TRBJ2-1, so the J assignment may be wrong. The germline CDR1 and CDR2 sequences are SGHTA and FQGNSA. The CDR3 is 15 amino acids. The CDR3 protein is CASSFSYLAGDEQFF. The CDR3 region has the DNA TGTGCCAGCAGCTTCTCCTACCTAGCGGGAGATGAGCAGTTCTTC.

The gene calls are TRBV6-5 and TRBJ1-2; no firm D call. The CDR3 consists of 16 residues. Trimming removed 2 bases from V and 8 bases from J, with 21 bases in between. Germline-derived CDR1 and CDR2 are MNHEY and SVGAGI. The CDR3 DNA follows: TGTGCCAGCAGTTACCATTCTCCTTTGGGCCTATGGGGCTACACCTTC. This gives the protein CASSYHSPLGLWGYTF.

This clonotype was observed a few times. The CDR3 here is CASSSEYWEAFF. CDR3 nucleotide sequence: TGTGCCAGCAGTTCCGAGTACTGGGAAGCTTTCTTT. The gene calls are TRBV28 and TRBJ1-1; D is unresolved. CDR1 and CDR2 (germline): MDHEN, SYDVKM. Deletions cut 4 bases from V and 8 bases from J, with 11 bases between. The CDR3 is 12 amino acids.

The chain carries TRBV5-1 and TRBJ2-2, with D unclear. This CDR3 comprises 15 residues. Germline CDR1 is SGHRS and CDR2 is YFSETQ. The V end was cut by 0 bases, the J end by 1 base, with 7 bases between. The CDR3 reads CASSLVDGNTGELFF. CDR3 bases: TGCGCCAGCAGCTTGGTGGACGGGAACACCGGGGAGCTGTTTTTT.

The rearrangement links TRBV4-3 to TRBJ2-1; possibly TRBD2 for D (7 bases). The V end lost 0 bases, the J end lost 8 bases, and 17 bases lay between the germline ends. Germline-derived CDR1 and CDR2 are LGHNA and YSLEER. The CDR3 has 16 residues. The CDR3 coding sequence is TGCGCCAGCAGCCAAGATTGGGGTCGGGGGGCGGATGAGCAGTTCTTC. Residues: CASSQDWGRGADEQFF.

Only a few counts were recorded for this clonotype. The chain employs TRBV28 and TRBJ2-5; D is perhaps TRBD1 or TRBD2 (6 bases each). The CDR3 extends over 13 amino acids. The V gene lost 6 bases and the J gene lost 7 bases, with 15 bases spanning the gap. Germline CDR1 reads MDHEN; CDR2 reads SYDVKM. The CDR3 spells CASRTDEGGTQYF. The DNA of the CDR3 is TGTGCCAGCAGGACAGACGAGGGGGGGACCCAGTACTTC.

In its sample, this clonotype was seen a few times. The chain recombines TRBV12-3 or TRBV12-4 with TRBJ2-7, with 7 bases fitting TRBD2. The CDR3 runs to 16 residues. V trimming: 5 bases; J trimming: 0 bases; junction bases outside the gene matches: 10. CDR3 sequence: CASSRPSAGYSYEQYF. For the CDR3, the DNA is TGTGCCAGCAGTCGCCCTTCAGCGGGATACTCCTACGAGCAGTACTTC.

As for this clonotype: At one end, the junction sequence differs from germline, possibly due to a read error. The chain carries TRBV4-1 and TRBJ1-2; D not resolved. Germline V CDR1 and CDR2: MGHRA, YSYEKL. The CDR3 consists of 14 residues. The CDR3 DNA is TGCGCCAACAGCCACGAACCCTCGGACTATGGCTACACCTTC. The encoded protein is CANSHEPSDYGYTF.